The sequence of this TCR beta chain was determined in a study of blood T cell repertoires in COVID-19. Clinical histories supplied by participants themselves formed the basis of cohort assignment. Between the trimmed V and J ends, which lost 5 bases and 0 bases, there was a span of 11 bases. The CDR3 is made up of 15 amino acids. Germline assignment: CDR1 SNHLY and CDR2 FYNNEI. In the study's own analysis: Reference gene primer amplification in the assay estimated nucleated cell counts. TCRdb's table, derived via immunoSEQ multiplex PCR, lists solely in-frame clones and lacks some. V and J calls plus clone size are reproduced from that table; the DNA served to infer D and trimming. This sample has roughly 140,000 clones, with less than 90% found just once.

The genes are TRBV2 and TRBJ2-4; weak D call: TRBD1 (5 bases). This TCR was sampled from a woman between 45 and 65 years old who had been exposed to COVID-19. Sequenced sample: PBMCs or T cells enriched from blood (not recorded which). CDR3 sequence (DNA): TGTGCCAGCAGTCTACAGGCCCTAGCCAAAAACATTCAGTACTTC. Its protein is CASSLQALAKNIQYF.